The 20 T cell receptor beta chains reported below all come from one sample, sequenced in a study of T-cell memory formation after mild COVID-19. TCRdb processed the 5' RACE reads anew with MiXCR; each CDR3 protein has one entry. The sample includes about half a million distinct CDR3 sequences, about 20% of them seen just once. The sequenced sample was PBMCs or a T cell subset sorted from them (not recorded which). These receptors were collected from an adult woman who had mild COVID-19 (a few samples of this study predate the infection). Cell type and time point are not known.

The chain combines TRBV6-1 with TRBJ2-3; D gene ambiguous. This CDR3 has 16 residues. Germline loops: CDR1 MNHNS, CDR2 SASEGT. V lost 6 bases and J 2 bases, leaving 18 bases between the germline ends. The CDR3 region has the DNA TGTGCCAGCAGGGTACTTCCCCGTTACTACACAGATACGCAGTATTTT. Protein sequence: CASRVLPRYYTDTQYF.

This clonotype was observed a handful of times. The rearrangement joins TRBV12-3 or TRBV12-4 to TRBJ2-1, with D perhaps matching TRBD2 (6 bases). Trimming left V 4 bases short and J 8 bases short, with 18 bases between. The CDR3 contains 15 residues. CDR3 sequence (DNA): TGTGCCAGCAGTTCTCTAGCGACTAGAGGGGATGAGCAGTTCTTC. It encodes CASSSLATRGDEQFF.

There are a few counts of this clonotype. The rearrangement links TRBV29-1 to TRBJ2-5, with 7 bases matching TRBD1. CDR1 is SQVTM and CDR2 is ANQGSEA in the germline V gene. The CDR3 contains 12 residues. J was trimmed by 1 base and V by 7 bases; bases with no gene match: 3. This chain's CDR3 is CSARQGQETQYF. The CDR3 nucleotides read TGCAGCGCCCGACAGGGCCAAGAGACCCAGTACTTC.

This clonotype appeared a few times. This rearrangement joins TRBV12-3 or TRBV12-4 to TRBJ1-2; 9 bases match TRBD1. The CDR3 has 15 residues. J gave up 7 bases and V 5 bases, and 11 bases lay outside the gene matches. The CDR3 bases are TGTGCCAGCAGTCCGAGAACAGGGGGCGCAGGTGGCTACACCTTC. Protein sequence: CASSPRTGGAGGYTF.

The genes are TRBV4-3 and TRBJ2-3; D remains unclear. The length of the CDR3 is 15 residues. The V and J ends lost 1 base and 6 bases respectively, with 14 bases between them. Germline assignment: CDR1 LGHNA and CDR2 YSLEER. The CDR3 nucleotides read TGCGCCAGCAGCCAAGGTTCAGCCCCTTTTGATACGCAGTATTTT. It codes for CASSQGSAPFDTQYF.

CDR3 protein: CASELYGSDYGYTF. The CDR3 region has the DNA TGTGCCAGTGAATTGTATGGCAGCGACTATGGCTACACCTTC. This chain joins TRBV19 and TRBJ1-2; D remains unclear. The germline V and J ends were trimmed by 8 bases and 3 bases, with 16 bases remaining between them. From germline, CDR1 is LNHDA and CDR2 SQIVND (reference sequence). The CDR3 runs 14 residues.

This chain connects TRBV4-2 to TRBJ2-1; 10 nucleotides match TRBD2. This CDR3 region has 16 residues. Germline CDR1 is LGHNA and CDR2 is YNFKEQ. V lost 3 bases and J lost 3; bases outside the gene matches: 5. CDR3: CASSQEASGSYNEQFF. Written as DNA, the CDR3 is TGTGCCAGCAGCCAGGAGGCTAGCGGGAGCTACAATGAGCAGTTCTTC.

DNA for the CDR3: TGTGCCAGCAGAGTTGGGACATCTGATGGCTACACCTTC. It encodes CASRVGTSDGYTF. The rearrangement links TRBV6-6 to TRBJ1-2; the D gene is possibly TRBD1 (6 bases). The CDR3 sequence is 13 residues long. The V gene's germline CDR1 is MNHNY and CDR2 SVGAGI (reference sequence). Trimming took off 6 bases at V and 6 bases at J, with 14 bases between the two ends.

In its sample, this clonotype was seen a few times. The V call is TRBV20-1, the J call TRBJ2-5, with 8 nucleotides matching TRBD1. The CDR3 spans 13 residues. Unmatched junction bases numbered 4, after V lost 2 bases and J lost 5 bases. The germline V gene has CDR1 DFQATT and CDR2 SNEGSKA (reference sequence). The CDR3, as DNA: TGCAGTGCTAGAAGACAGGGGACGGAGACCCAGTACTTC. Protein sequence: CSARRQGTETQYF.

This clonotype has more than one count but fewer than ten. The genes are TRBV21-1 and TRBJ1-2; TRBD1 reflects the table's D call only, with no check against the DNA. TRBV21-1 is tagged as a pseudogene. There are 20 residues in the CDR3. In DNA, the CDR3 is TGTGCCAGCAGCAAGGTTGCATCATGGGACAGGGGCTCGTCCTCCTATGGCTACACCTTC. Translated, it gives CASSKVASWDRGSSSYGYTF.

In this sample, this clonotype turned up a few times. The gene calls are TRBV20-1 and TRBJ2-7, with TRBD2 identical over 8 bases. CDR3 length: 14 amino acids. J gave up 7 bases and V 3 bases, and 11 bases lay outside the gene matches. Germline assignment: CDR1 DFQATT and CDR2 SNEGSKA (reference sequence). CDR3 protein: CSARMAGGGGEQYF. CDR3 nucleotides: TGCAGTGCTAGGATGGCGGGGGGTGGTGGTGAGCAGTACTTC.

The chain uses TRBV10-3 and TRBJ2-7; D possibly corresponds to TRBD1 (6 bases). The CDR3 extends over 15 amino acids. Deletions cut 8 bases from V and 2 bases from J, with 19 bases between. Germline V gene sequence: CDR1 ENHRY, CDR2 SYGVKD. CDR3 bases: TGTGCCATCTGGGACGGGACACGCAGCCCCTACGAGCAGTACTTC. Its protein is CAIWDGTRSPYEQYF.

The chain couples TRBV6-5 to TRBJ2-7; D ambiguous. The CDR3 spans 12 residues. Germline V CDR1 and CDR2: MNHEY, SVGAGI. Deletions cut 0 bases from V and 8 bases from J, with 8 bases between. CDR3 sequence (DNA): TGTGCCAGCAGTTACTCAAAGGGCCAGCAGTACTTC. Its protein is CASSYSKGQQYF.

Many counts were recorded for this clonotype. The CDR3 spells CASSQEGSSSYNEQFF. As DNA, the CDR3 is TGTGCCAGCAGCCAAGAGGGCAGCAGCTCCTACAATGAGCAGTTCTTC. The V and J genes are TRBV4-2 and TRBJ2-1; no reliable D call. This CDR3 comprises 16 residues. V was cut by 0 bases and J by 0 bases, with 9 bases left in between. In germline, CDR1 is LGHNA, CDR2 YNFKEQ.

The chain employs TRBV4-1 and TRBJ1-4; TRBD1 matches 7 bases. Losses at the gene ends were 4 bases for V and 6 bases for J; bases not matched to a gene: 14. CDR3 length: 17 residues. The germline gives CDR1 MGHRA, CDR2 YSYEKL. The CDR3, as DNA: TGCGCCAGCAGCCTCGAACGCACAGGGGCGCGGGATGAAAAACTGTTTTTT. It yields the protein CASSLERTGARDEKLFF.

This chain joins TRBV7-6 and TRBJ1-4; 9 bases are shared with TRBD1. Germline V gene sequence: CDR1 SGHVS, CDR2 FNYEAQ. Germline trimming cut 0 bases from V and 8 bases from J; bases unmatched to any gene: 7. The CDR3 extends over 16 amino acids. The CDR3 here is CASSLAPTGGQEKLFF. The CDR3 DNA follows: TGTGCCAGCAGCTTAGCCCCGACAGGGGGTCAGGAAAAACTGTTTTTT.

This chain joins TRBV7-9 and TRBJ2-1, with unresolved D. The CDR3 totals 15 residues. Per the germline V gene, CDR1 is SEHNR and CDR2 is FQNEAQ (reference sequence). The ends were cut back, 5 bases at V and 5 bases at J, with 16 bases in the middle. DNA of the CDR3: TGTGCCAGCAGCCGCCGGGTGCAAAATGACAATGAGCAGTTCTTC. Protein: CASSRRVQNDNEQFF. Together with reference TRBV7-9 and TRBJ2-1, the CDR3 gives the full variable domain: DTGVSQNPRHKITKRGQNVTFRCDPISEHNRLYWYRQTLGQGPEFLTYFQNEAQLEKSRLLSDRFSAERPKGSFSTLEIQRTEQGDSAMYLCASSRRVQNDNEQFFGPGTRLTVL.

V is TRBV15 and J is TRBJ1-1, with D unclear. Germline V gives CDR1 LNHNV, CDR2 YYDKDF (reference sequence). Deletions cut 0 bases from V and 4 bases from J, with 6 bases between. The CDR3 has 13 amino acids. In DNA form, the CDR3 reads TGTGCCACCAGCAGAGATTCGGCCACTGAAGCTTTCTTT. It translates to CATSRDSATEAFF.

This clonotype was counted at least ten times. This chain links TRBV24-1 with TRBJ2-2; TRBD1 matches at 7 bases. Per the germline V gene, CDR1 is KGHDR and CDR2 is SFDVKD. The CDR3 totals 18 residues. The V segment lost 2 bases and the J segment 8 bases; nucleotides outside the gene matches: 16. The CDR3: CATSDYFRTGHGRGELFF. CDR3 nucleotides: TGTGCCACCAGTGATTATTTTCGGACAGGTCACGGTCGGGGGGAGCTGTTTTTT.

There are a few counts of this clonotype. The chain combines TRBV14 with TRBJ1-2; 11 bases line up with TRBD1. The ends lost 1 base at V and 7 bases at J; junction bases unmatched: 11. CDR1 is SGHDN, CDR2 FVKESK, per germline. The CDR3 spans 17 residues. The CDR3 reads CASSQVRGQGALGGYTF. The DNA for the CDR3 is TGTGCCAGCAGCCAAGTACGAGGACAGGGGGCATTAGGTGGCTACACCTTC.